The 32 T cell receptor beta chains reported below all come from one sample, sequenced in a study of blood T cell repertoires in COVID-19. Measured with immunoSEQ multiplex PCR; TCRdb has only the in-frame clones, and not every one. The data show around 100,000 clones, under 90% seen once. Sequenced: peripheral blood. These receptors all stem from a human donor in a cohort sampled during active COVID-19.

This clone has more than one count but fewer than ten. The DNA of the CDR3 is TGCGCCAGCAGCCAAGAGGTGACTAGCGGGTTAGGAGATACGCAGTATTTT. Protein product: CASSQEVTSGLGDTQYF. This sequence joins TRBV4-3 and TRBJ2-3; 10 positions agree with TRBD2. CDR3 length: 17 amino acids. V trimming: 0 bases; J trimming: 5 bases; junction bases outside the gene matches: 8. The germline CDR1 and CDR2 sequences are LGHNA and YSLEER.

This sequence joins TRBV5-1 and TRBJ2-2; D is possibly TRBD2 (5 bases). CDR1 SGHRS and CDR2 YFSETQ come from the germline V gene. V dropped 1 base and J dropped 0 bases, with 7 bases sitting between them. The CDR3 loop spans 15 amino acids. The CDR3 loop is CASSLLATNTGELFF. CDR3 DNA: TGCGCCAGCAGCTTGCTAGCCACGAACACCGGGGAGCTGTTTTTT.

V usage is TRBV2 and J usage is TRBJ2-7; D not resolved. With 2 bases removed from V and 7 bases from J, the gap between germline ends came to 12 bases. The CDR3 sequence is 13 residues long. Germline CDR1 reads SNHLY; CDR2 reads FYNNEI. Written as DNA, the CDR3 is TGTGCCAGCAGTGAACGGTCCATTGGTGAGCAGTACTTC. Residues: CASSERSIGEQYF.

The chain recombines TRBV4-2 with TRBJ1-6; TRBD1 matches 10 bases. The CDR3 length is 16 residues. Germline CDR1 LGHNA, CDR2 YNFKEQ. V trimming: 4 bases; J trimming: 5 bases; junction bases outside the gene matches: 5. CDR3 DNA: TGTGCCAGCAGCCCGTGGGACAGGGGAAATAATTCACCCCTCCACTTT. This sequence encodes CASSPWDRGNNSPLHF.

This clone has just a few counts. The chain links TRBV2 to TRBJ2-6; 8 bases agree with TRBD1. V was pared by 5 bases and J by 2 bases, with 2 bases of the junction left unmatched. The CDR3 spans 15 residues. Germline CDR1 SNHLY, CDR2 FYNNEI. In nucleotides, the CDR3 is TGTGCCAGCAGTAAGACAGGGGCTGGGGCCAACGTCCTGACTTTC. Translating it yields CASSKTGAGANVLTF.

The chain links TRBV6-2 or TRBV6-3 to TRBJ2-3; 13 nucleotides agree with TRBD2. V was pared by 6 bases and J by 1 base, with 7 bases of the junction left unmatched. The CDR3 totals 17 residues. CDR1 is MNHEY, CDR2 SVGEGT, per germline. CDR3 nucleotide sequence: TGTGCCAGCAGCCAGACTAGCGGGGGGCCCCGCACAGATACGCAGTATTTT. Protein sequence: CASSQTSGGPRTDTQYF.

This chain uses TRBV7-2 with TRBJ2-5; tentatively, D is TRBD1 (6 bases). V shed 5 bases and J shed 4 bases, with 17 bases lying between them. CDR3 length equals 15 residues. The germline CDR1 and CDR2 sequences are SGHTA and FQGNSA. CDR3 DNA sequence: TGTGCCAGCAGCCCGATACAGGGAAGGGGAGAGACCCAGTACTTC. Its protein product is CASSPIQGRGETQYF.

The chain is built from TRBV9 and TRBJ2-4; D perhaps matches TRBD1 (6 bases). CDR1 SGDLS and CDR2 YYNGEE come from the germline V gene. V lost 4 bases and J 0 bases, leaving 17 bases between the germline ends. The CDR3 is 17 residues long. CDR3 residues: CASSPTGTSVAKNIQYF. The CDR3 DNA is TGTGCCAGCAGCCCAACCGGGACATCCGTAGCCAAAAACATTCAGTACTTC.

The chain combines TRBV27 with TRBJ2-7; 14 bases line up with TRBD2. CDR1 MNHEY and CDR2 SMNVEV come from the germline V gene (reference sequence). There are 15 residues in the CDR3. The junction had 1 base not matched to a gene; V was cut back by 1 base and J by 5 bases. CDR3 residues: CASSLWTSGGNEQYF. The DNA for the CDR3 is TGTGCCAGCAGTTTATGGACTAGCGGGGGGAACGAGCAGTACTTC.

The sample holds a few counts of this clone. The rearrangement uses TRBV5-1 and TRBJ1-1; D ambiguous. The CDR3 consists of 15 residues. V was clipped by 0 bases and J by 2 bases, with 11 bases between them. Germline values: CDR1 SGHRS, CDR2 YFSETQ. The CDR3 is CASSLAGPRNTEAFF. DNA for the CDR3: TGCGCCAGCAGCTTGGCTGGGCCTCGAAACACTGAAGCTTTCTTT.

The CDR3 DNA sequence: TGTGCCAGCAGCCCCCAGCCAGGCGACAGTCGACAGCCCCAGCATTTT. As protein: CASSPQPGDSRQPQHF. This rearrangement joins TRBV7-6 to TRBJ1-5; D may be TRBD1 (5 bases). Trimming cost V 5 bases and J 7 bases, with 21 bases left between them. The CDR3 has 16 residues. CDR1 is SGHVS and CDR2 is FNYEAQ in the germline V gene. Filled out from reference TRBV7-6 and TRBJ1-5, the complete variable domain reads GAGVSQSPRYKVTKRGQDVALRCDPISGHVSLYWYRQALGQGPEFLTYFNYEAQQDKSGLPNDRFSAERPEGSISTLTIQRTEQRDSAMYRCASSPQPGDSRQPQHFGDGTRLSIL.

The rearrangement links TRBV20-1 to TRBJ2-7; a weak D match, TRBD1 (5 bases). V shed 3 bases and J shed 3 bases, with 21 bases lying between them. Germline V gene lookup returns CDR1 DFQATT and CDR2 SNEGSKA (reference sequence). The CDR3 has 16 amino acids. In nucleotides, the CDR3 is TGCAGTGCTAGTCCAATCCGACGCAGGGTAGGCTACGAGCAGTACTTC. Amino acids: CSASPIRRRVGYEQYF.

This chain links TRBV15 with TRBJ2-2; 8 bases line up with TRBD2. The V gene end was trimmed by 1 base and the J gene end by 9 bases; junction bases not matched to a gene: 13. The germline CDR1 and CDR2 sequences are LNHNV and YYDKDF (reference sequence). The CDR3 contains 17 residues. CDR3 nucleotide sequence: TGTGCCACCAGCAGAGCCTTTCGAGGGACTAGTCCCAGGGAGCTGTTTTTT. Its translation: CATSRAFRGTSPRELFF.

The rearrangement links TRBV30 to TRBJ1-3; D not resolved. Germline V CDR1 and CDR2: GTSNPN, SVGIG (reference sequence). This CDR3 region has 17 residues. Trimming took off 1 base at V and 1 base at J, with 17 bases between the two ends. The CDR3, as DNA: TGTGCCTGGAGTGGTTGGAAGGGAGTCTTGTCTGGAAACACCATATATTTT. Amino acids: CAWSGWKGVLSGNTIYF. The variable domain in full, with the rest retrieved from reference TRBV30 and TRBJ1-3, is SQTIHQWPATLVQPVGSPLSLECTVEGTSNPNLYWYRQAAGRGLQLLFYSVGIGQISSEVPQNLSASRPQDRQFILSSKKLLLSDSGFYLCAWSGWKGVLSGNTIYFGEGSWLTVV.

This chain links TRBV5-4 with TRBJ2-3; 8 nucleotides match TRBD2. Germline CDR1 and CDR2: SGHNT and YYREEE (reference sequence). The CDR3 runs to 14 residues. V shed 5 bases, J shed 2 bases, and the junction held 4 bases outside the gene matches. The CDR3 protein is CASRIAGPTDTQYF. CDR3 DNA sequence: TGTGCCAGCAGGATAGCGGGGCCCACAGATACGCAGTATTTT.

This chain links TRBV3-1 (or the pseudogene TRBV3-2) with TRBJ1-1; D is unresolved. The CDR3 is 13 amino acids. CDR1 is LGHDT and CDR2 is YNNKEL in the germline V gene (reference sequence). The V end lost 4 bases, the J end lost 0 bases, and 6 bases lay between the germline ends. The CDR3 DNA follows: TGTGCCAGCAGCCCCTTAATGAACACTGAAGCTTTCTTT. Amino acid sequence: CASSPLMNTEAFF.

The CDR3, as DNA: TGTGCCAGCTCACCTATAAGGGGGATAGCAGATACGCAGTATTTT. Protein: CASSPIRGIADTQYF. The chain couples TRBV18 to TRBJ2-3; perhaps TRBD1 as D (6 bases). The CDR3 is 15 amino acids. Trimming took 3 bases from V and 4 from J, leaving 14 bases between them. Germline-derived CDR1 and CDR2 are KGHSH and LQKENI.

The chain is built from TRBV6-2 or TRBV6-3 and TRBJ2-7, with D maybe TRBD1 (6 bases). The CDR3 spans 13 residues. V lost 5 bases and J lost 1, with 9 bases in between. The germline gives CDR1 MNHEY, CDR2 SVGEGT. The CDR3 sequence is CASSQGQSYEQYF. The CDR3 coding sequence is TGTGCCAGCAGTCAAGGACAGTCCTACGAGCAGTACTTC.

The chain carries TRBV5-6 and TRBJ2-7; 7 bases are a match to TRBD1. The CDR3 is 16 amino acids. V shed 4 bases and J 4 bases; nucleotides not matched to a gene: 14. Germline V gene data show CDR1 as SGHDT and CDR2 as YYEEEE. The CDR3 loop is CASSVGTGARGYEQYF. DNA of the CDR3: TGTGCCAGCAGCGTAGGAACAGGGGCCCGAGGTTACGAGCAGTACTTC.

The chain carries TRBV6-1 and TRBJ2-1; tentatively, D is TRBD2 (6 bases). This CDR3 has 16 amino acids. Germline values: CDR1 MNHNS, CDR2 SASEGT. Trimming cost V 1 base and J 3 bases, with 13 bases left between them. The CDR3 reads CASSEDGGKFYNEQFF. The CDR3 DNA sequence: TGTGCCAGCAGTGAAGATGGCGGGAAATTCTACAATGAGCAGTTCTTC.

V and J are TRBV18 and TRBJ2-7, with TRBD1 matching 8 bases. V shed 0 bases and J 6 bases; nucleotides not matched to a gene: 7. This CDR3 is 15 amino acids long. CDR1 is KGHSH and CDR2 is LQKENI in the germline V gene. CDR3 sequence (DNA): TGTGCCAGCTCACCACCGGACAGGGTGGACTCCGAGCAGTACTTC. It specifies CASSPPDRVDSEQYF.

CDR3 sequence: CASSVRQNDGYTF. In DNA, the CDR3 is TGTGCCAGCAGCGTCAGACAGAACGATGGCTACACCTTC. This chain connects TRBV9 to TRBJ1-2; possible D gene TRBD1, 5 bases. This CDR3 comprises 13 residues. Trimming took 2 bases from V and 6 from J, leaving 11 bases between them. Germline CDR1 SGDLS, CDR2 YYNGEE.

The gene calls are TRBV6-5 and TRBJ2-5; D ambiguous. CDR1 is MNHEY, CDR2 SVGAGI, per germline. The length of the CDR3 is 15 residues. The ends were cut back, 3 bases at V and 2 bases at J, with 13 bases in the middle. The CDR3 region is CASSYLRRQQETQYF. CDR3 DNA: TGTGCCAGCAGTTATTTAAGACGACAACAAGAGACCCAGTACTTC.

The gene calls are TRBV6-6 and TRBJ2-6; a possible D gene is TRBD2 (6 bases). Germline CDR1 MNHNY, CDR2 SVGAGI (reference sequence). The CDR3 extends over 13 amino acids. With 5 bases removed from V and 4 bases from J, the gap between germline ends came to 6 bases. In DNA, the CDR3 is TGTGCCAGCAGTGCGGGGGGGGCCAACGTCCTGACTTTC. Protein sequence: CASSAGGANVLTF.

The V and J genes are TRBV4-1 and TRBJ1-5; 9 bases agree with TRBD1. CDR3 length: 17 amino acids. CDR1 MGHRA and CDR2 YSYEKL come from the germline V gene. The V segment lost 4 bases and the J segment 3 bases; nucleotides outside the gene matches: 10. The CDR3 is CASSLAGQGIINQPQHF. The DNA for the CDR3 is TGCGCCAGCAGCCTAGCAGGACAGGGGATTATCAATCAGCCCCAGCATTTT.

This clone has only one observation. J is TRBJ2-5 and V is TRBV3-1 (or the pseudogene TRBV3-2); 7 nucleotides agree with TRBD2. Germline CDR1 is LGHDT and CDR2 is YNNKEL (reference sequence). Trimming removed 0 bases from V and 6 bases from J; junction bases left unmatched: 7. This CDR3 is 15 amino acids long. The CDR3 here is CASSQDSAGWQTQYF. CDR3 coding DNA: TGTGCCAGCAGCCAAGATTCAGCGGGATGGCAGACCCAGTACTTC.

The V gene is TRBV15, the J gene TRBJ1-2; tentative D call: TRBD1 (5 bases). The CDR3 totals 13 residues. Deletions cut 3 bases from V and 3 bases from J, with 8 bases between. CDR1 is LNHNV and CDR2 is YYDKDF in the germline V gene (reference sequence). The CDR3 nucleotides read TGTGCCACCAGCAGGGACAATTACTATGGCTACACCTTC. Translating gives CATSRDNYYGYTF.

The chain combines TRBV6-5 with TRBJ1-1; D is unclear. Germline V lookup: CDR1 MNHEY, CDR2 SVGAGI. The CDR3 totals 13 residues. Deletions cut 10 bases from V and 0 bases from J, with 12 bases between. The CDR3 is CATLERMNTEAFF. The CDR3 bases are TGTGCCACCCTCGAGAGAATGAACACTGAAGCTTTCTTT.

V and J are TRBV7-2 and TRBJ2-7; 12 bases align to TRBD2. The CDR3 is made up of 15 amino acids. The germline CDR1 and CDR2 sequences are SGHTA and FQGNSA. With 3 bases clipped from V and 4 bases from J, the junction kept 4 bases outside the gene matches. The CDR3 here is CASSLGTSGRYEQYF. The CDR3 nucleotides are TGTGCCAGCAGCTTGGGGACTAGCGGGCGTTACGAGCAGTACTTC. Variable domain in full (rest from reference TRBV7-2 and TRBJ2-7): GAGVSQSPSNKVTEKGKDVELRCDPISGHTALYWYRQSLGQGLEFLIYFQGNSAPDKSGLPSDRFSAERTGGSVSTLTIQRTQQEDSAVYLCASSLGTSGRYEQYFGPGTRLTVT.

The rearrangement links TRBV29-1 to TRBJ2-7; 8 bases agree with TRBD2. The CDR3 is made up of 13 amino acids. V gave up 6 bases and J gave up 7 bases; unmatched junction bases: 11. Germline lookup yields CDR1 SQVTM and CDR2 ANQGSEA. CDR3 protein: CSVHSGTRREQYF. CDR3 in DNA: TGCAGCGTCCATAGCGGGACCCGGAGGGAGCAGTACTTC.

This clone was seen a single time. V is TRBV9 and J is TRBJ2-4; 13 nucleotides align to TRBD2. CDR1 SGDLS and CDR2 YYNGEE come from the germline V gene. This CDR3 spans 21 amino acids. V dropped 0 bases and J dropped 0; count of bases not matched to a gene: 12. CDR3 sequence reads: CASSVEGGGLAGDLAKNIQYF. CDR3 DNA: TGTGCCAGCAGCGTAGAGGGAGGAGGACTAGCGGGGGACTTAGCCAAAAACATTCAGTACTTC.

Concerning this clone: Other nucleotide sequences from this sample produce the same CDR3. This chain connects TRBV12-3 or TRBV12-4 to TRBJ2-7; D is unclear. This CDR3 spans 13 amino acids. V gave up 1 base and J gave up 1 base, with 5 bases separating them. CDR3 residues: CASSLGASYEQYF. The CDR3 DNA reads TGTGCCAGCAGTTTAGGGGCGTCCTACGAGCAGTACTTC.